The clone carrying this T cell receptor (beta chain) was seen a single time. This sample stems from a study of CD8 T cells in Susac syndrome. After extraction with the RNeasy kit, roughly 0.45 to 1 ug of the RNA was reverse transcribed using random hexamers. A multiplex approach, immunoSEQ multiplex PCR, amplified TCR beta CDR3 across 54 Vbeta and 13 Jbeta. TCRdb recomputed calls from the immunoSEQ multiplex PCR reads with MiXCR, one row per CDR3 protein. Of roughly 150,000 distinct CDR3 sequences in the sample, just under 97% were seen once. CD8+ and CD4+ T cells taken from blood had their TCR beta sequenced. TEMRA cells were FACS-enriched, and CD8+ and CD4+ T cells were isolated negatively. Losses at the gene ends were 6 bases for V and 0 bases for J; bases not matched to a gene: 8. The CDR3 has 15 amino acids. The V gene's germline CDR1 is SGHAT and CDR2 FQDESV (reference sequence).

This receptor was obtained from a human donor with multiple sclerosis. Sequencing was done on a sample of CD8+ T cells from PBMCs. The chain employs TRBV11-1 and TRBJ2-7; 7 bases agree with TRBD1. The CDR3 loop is CASREQGYGSYEQYF. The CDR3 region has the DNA TGTGCCAGCAGGGAACAGGGGTACGGCTCCTACGAGCAGTACTTC.